These 6 T cell receptor beta chains originate from one sample sequenced in a study of cytomegalovirus exposure and HLA in healthy donors. 13 Jbeta primers and 60 Vbeta primers were used for the PCR. TCRdb's copy holds only in-frame clones and misses some; the assay was immunoSEQ multiplex PCR. Among under 200,000 clones, roughly 84% were seen once, and the ten largest hold around 0.93%. The specimen was PBMCs. These receptor sequences come from a man in his thirties or forties in good health and CMV-seronegative.

V gene TRBV10-3 combines with J gene TRBJ2-5; TRBD2 is a possible D gene (5 bases). Matching the DNA end better, TRBJ2-7 makes the J call doubtful. The CDR3 totals 14 residues. CDR1 ENHRY and CDR2 SYGVKD come from the germline V gene. The CDR3 DNA reads as TGTGCCATCAGTGACCAGGACTTAACCTACGAGCAGTACTTC. Encoded protein: CAISDQDLTYEQYF.

This clone was seen only a few times. V is TRBV6-6 and J is TRBJ2-7, with D possibly being TRBD2 (5 bases). The CDR3 loop spans 13 amino acids. The V end lost 8 bases, the J end lost 0 bases, and 11 bases lay between the germline ends. CDR1 and CDR2 (germline): MNHNY, SVGAGI (reference sequence). CDR3 sequence: CASLSGSSYEQYF. In DNA, the CDR3 is TGTGCCAGCCTAAGCGGAAGCTCCTACGAGCAGTACTTC.

This clone was observed once. V usage is TRBV4-1 and J usage is TRBJ2-6; D may be TRBD1 (6 bases). The germline V gene encodes CDR1 MGHRA and CDR2 YSYEKL. The CDR3 totals 13 residues. Between the trimmed V and J ends, which lost 0 bases and 10 bases, there was a span of 7 bases. CDR3: CASSQDDRNVLTF. DNA of the CDR3: TGCGCCAGCAGCCAAGACGACAGGAACGTCCTGACTTTC.

This clone was recorded once. This chain connects TRBV7-9 to TRBJ2-1; possibly TRBD2 for D (5 bases). The CDR3 length is 13 residues. CDR1 is SEHNR and CDR2 is FQNEAQ in the germline V gene (reference sequence). Trimming stripped 5 bases from V and 10 bases from J, with 15 bases between. CDR3 sequence: CASSHVLVTEQFF. Here the CDR3 DNA reads TGTGCCAGCAGCCATGTACTAGTTACAGAGCAGTTCTTC.

This chain connects TRBV4-2 to TRBJ2-1; 10 bases are shared with TRBD2. This CDR3 spans 20 amino acids. Trimming took 2 bases from V and 7 from J; bases not matched to a gene: 20. In germline, CDR1 is LGHNA, CDR2 YNFKEQ. The CDR3 DNA reads TGTGCCAGCAGCCAAATGCATCAAGCTAGCGGGAGACATGTGGAAAATGAGCAGTTCTTC. Encoded protein: CASSQMHQASGRHVENEQFF.

The rearrangement joins TRBV6-6 to TRBJ1-1; D remains ambiguous. Trimming took off 5 bases at V and 5 bases at J, with 12 bases between the two ends. The germline V gene has CDR1 MNHNY and CDR2 SVGAGI (reference sequence). This CDR3 has 13 residues. The CDR3 here is CASSSPPSTEAFF. DNA for the CDR3: TGTGCCAGCAGTAGTCCCCCCAGTACTGAAGCTTTCTTT.